This paragraph reports one T cell receptor (beta chain). The antigen is unknown. This record belongs to a study of shared clonotypes between healthy human individuals. The study, taken as a whole, reports: Memory subsets generally showed lower estimated richness than naive subsets. The four-donor shared clonotypes exceeded non-shared clonotypes in generation probability, with non-shared ones scoring lower.

TCRdb's copy holds only in-frame clones and misses some; the assay was immunoSEQ multiplex PCR. The repertoire has over a million clones, around 97% of them found once; the top ten carry approximately 1.1%. CDR3 length: 16 amino acids. The V gene's germline CDR1 is SGHNT and CDR2 YYREEE (reference sequence). V shed 4 bases and J shed 4 bases, with 19 bases lying between them. The receptor's source is a man aged 25 to 40 in good health. The V gene is TRBV5-4, the J gene TRBJ2-3, with a weak D call TRBD1 (7 bases). The sample taken for sequencing was naive CD4+ T cells sorted from blood. As to subset: CD45RA+ positively selected. CDR3 sequence reads: CASSPRQGGMADTQYF. The CDR3 DNA reads TGTGCCAGCAGCCCAAGACAGGGAGGTATGGCAGATACGCAGTATTTT.